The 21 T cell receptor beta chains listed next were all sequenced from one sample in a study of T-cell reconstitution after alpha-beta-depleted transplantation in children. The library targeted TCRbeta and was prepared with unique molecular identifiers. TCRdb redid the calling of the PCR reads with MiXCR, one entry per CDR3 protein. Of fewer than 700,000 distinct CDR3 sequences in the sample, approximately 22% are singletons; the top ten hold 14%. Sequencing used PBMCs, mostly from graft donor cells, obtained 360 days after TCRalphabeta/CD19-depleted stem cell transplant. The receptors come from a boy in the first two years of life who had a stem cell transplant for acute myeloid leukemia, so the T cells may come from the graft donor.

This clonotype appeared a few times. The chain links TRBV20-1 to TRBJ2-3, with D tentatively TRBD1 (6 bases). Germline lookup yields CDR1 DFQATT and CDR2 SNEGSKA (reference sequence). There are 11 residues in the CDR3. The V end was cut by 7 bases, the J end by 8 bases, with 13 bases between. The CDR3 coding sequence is TGCAGTGTAAACAGGGAAAGTACGCAGTATTTT. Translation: CSVNRESTQYF.

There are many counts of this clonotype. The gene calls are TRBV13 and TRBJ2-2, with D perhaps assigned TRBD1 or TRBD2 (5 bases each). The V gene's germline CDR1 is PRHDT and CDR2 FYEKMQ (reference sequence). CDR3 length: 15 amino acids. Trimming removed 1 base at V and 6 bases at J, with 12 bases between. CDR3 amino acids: CASSLEGRGAGELFF. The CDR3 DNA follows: TGTGCCAGCAGCTTAGAGGGACGGGGAGCCGGGGAGCTGTTTTTT.

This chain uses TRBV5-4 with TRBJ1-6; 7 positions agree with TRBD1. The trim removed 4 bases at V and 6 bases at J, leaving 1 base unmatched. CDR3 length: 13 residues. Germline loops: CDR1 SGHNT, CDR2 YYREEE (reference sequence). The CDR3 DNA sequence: TGTGCCAGCAGCCGACAGGGTAATTCACCCCTCCACTTT. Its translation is CASSRQGNSPLHF.

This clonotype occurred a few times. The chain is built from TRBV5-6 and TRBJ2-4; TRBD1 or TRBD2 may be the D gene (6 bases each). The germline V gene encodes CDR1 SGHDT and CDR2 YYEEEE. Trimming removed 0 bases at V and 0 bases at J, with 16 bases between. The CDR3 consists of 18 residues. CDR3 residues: CASSLAGALEPAKNIQYF. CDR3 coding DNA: TGTGCCAGCAGCTTGGCGGGGGCCCTGGAGCCAGCCAAAAACATTCAGTACTTC.

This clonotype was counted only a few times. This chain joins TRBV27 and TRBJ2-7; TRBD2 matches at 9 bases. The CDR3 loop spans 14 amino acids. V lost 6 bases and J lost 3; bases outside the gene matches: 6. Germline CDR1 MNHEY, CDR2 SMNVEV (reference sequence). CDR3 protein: CASRPSGALYEQYF. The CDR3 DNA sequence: TGTGCCAGCAGACCTAGCGGGGCACTCTACGAGCAGTACTTC.

The CDR3 protein is CSAPLAGGTTQETQYF. CDR3 nucleotide sequence: TGCAGTGCTCCGTTAGCGGGGGGGACTACTCAAGAGACCCAGTACTTC. J is TRBJ2-5 and V is TRBV20-1; 11 positions agree with TRBD2. This CDR3 is 16 amino acids long. The V segment lost 5 bases and the J segment 2 bases; nucleotides outside the gene matches: 10. Germline V gives CDR1 DFQATT, CDR2 SNEGSKA (reference sequence).

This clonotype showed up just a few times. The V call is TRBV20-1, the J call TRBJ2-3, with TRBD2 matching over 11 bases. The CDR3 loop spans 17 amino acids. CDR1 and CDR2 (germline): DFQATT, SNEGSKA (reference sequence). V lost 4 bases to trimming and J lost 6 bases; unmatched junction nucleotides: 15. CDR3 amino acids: CSAKRGGQLAGVDTQYF. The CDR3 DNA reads TGCAGTGCTAAGAGAGGGGGCCAACTAGCGGGGGTCGATACGCAGTATTTT.

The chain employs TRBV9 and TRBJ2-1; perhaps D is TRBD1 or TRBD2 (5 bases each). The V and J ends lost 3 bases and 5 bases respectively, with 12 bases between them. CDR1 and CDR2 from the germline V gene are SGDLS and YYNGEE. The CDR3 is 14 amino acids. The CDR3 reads CASSGGAAHNEQFF. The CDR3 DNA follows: TGTGCCAGCAGCGGAGGGGCCGCCCACAATGAGCAGTTCTTC.

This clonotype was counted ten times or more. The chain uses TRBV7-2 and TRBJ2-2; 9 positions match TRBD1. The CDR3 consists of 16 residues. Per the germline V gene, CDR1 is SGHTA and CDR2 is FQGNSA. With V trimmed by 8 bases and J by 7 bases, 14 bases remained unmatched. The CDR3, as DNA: TGTGCCAGCTCCCTCTGGACAGGGGAAAGGGTCGGGGAGCTGTTTTTT. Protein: CASSLWTGERVGELFF.

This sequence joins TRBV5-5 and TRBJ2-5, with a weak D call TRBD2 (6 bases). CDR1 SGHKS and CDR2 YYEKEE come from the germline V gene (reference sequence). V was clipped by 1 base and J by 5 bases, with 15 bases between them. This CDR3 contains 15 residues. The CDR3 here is CASSLSELARETQYF. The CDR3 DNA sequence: TGTGCCAGCAGCTTGTCTGAACTAGCCAGGGAGACCCAGTACTTC.

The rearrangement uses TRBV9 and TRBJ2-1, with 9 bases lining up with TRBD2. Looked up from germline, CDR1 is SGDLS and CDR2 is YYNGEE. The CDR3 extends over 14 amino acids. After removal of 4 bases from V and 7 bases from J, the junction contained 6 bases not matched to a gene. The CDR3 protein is CASSPPGLANEQFF. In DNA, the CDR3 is TGTGCCAGCAGCCCCCCGGGACTAGCAAATGAGCAGTTCTTC.

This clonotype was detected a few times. The CDR3 sequence is CAISEEGGRYNSPLHF. CDR3 DNA sequence: TGTGCCATCAGTGAGGAGGGGGGTCGGTATAATTCACCCCTCCACTTT. The rearrangement joins TRBV10-3 to TRBJ1-6; D is perhaps TRBD1 (6 bases). The CDR3 length is 16 residues. The V end was cut by 2 bases, the J end by 4 bases, with 12 bases between. CDR1 ENHRY and CDR2 SYGVKD come from the germline V gene.

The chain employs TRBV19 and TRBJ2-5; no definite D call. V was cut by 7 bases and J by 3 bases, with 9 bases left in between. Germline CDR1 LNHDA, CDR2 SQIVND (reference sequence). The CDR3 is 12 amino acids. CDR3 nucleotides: TGTGCCAGTACGGTCCGGGAAGAGACCCAGTACTTC. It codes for CASTVREETQYF.

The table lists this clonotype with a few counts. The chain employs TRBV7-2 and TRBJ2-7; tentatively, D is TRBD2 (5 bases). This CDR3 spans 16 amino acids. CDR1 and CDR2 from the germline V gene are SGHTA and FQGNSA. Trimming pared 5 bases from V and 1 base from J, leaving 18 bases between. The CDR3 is CASSLQTGSGSYEQYF. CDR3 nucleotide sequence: TGTGCCAGCAGCCTGCAGACCGGTTCGGGGTCCTACGAGCAGTACTTC.

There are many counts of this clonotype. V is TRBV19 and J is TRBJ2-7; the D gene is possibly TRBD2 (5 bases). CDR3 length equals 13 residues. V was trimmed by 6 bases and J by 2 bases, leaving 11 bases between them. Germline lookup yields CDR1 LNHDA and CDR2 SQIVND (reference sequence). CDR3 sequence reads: CASRLDLPYEQYV. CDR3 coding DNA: TGTGCCAGTAGACTAGACCTCCCCTACGAGCAGTACGTC.

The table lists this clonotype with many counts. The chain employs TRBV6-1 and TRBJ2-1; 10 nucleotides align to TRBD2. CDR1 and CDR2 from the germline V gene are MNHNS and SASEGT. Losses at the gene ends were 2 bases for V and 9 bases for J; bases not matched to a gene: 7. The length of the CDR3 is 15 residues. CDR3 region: CASSELTSGTIEQFF. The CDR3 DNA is TGTGCCAGCAGTGAACTAACTAGCGGGACTATTGAGCAGTTCTTC.

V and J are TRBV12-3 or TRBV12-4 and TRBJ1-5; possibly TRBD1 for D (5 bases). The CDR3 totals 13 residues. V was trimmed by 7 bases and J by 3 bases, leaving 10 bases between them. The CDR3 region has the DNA TGTGCCAGCACACAGGACAACAATCAGCCCCAGCATTTT. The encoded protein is CASTQDNNQPQHF.

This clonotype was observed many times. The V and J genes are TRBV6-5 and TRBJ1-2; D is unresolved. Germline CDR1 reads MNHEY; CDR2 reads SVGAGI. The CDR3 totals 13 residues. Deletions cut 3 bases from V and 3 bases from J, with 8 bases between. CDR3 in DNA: TGTGCCAGCAGTTATACCGGAGACTATGGCTACACCTTC. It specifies CASSYTGDYGYTF.

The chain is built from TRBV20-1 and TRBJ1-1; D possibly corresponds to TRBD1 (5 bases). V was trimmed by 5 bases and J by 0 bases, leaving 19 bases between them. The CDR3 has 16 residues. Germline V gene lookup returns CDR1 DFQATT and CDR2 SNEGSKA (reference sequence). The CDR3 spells CSAAGQGGSLNTEAFF. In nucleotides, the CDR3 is TGCAGTGCTGCCGGGCAGGGAGGGTCCTTGAACACTGAAGCTTTCTTT.

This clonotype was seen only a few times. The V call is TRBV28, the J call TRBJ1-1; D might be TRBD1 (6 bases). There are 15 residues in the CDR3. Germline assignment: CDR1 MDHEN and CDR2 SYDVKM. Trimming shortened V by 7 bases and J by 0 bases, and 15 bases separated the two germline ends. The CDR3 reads CASIHSGGLNTEAFF. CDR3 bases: TGTGCCAGCATTCACTCGGGGGGGCTGAACACTGAAGCTTTCTTT.

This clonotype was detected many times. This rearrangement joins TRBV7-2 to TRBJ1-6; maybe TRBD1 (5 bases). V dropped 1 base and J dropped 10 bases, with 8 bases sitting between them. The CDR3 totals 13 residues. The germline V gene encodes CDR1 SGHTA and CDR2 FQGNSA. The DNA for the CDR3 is TGTGCCAGCAGCTTAGTGGGGGGATCACCCCTCCACTTT. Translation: CASSLVGGSPLHF.